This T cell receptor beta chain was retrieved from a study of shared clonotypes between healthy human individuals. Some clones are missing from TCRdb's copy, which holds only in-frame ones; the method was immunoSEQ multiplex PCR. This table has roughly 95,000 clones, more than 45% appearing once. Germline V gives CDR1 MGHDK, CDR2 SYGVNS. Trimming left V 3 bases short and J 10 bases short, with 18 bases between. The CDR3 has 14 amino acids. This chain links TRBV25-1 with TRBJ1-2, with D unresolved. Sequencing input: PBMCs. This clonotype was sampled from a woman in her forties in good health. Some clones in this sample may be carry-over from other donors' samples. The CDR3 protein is CASSEEGNGRTYTF. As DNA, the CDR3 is TGTGCCAGCAGTGAGGAGGGAAATGGACGGACCTACACCTTC.